This T cell receptor beta chain was recovered during a study of cytomegalovirus exposure and HLA in healthy donors. Broader study findings: TCR sequences were mostly rare, though some public TCRs occurred in many donors. A later examination showed that TCR association rates differed by HLA locus, with DRB1 most and HLA-C fewest. Per a prior analysis, the majority of TCR beta V segments were productive roughly 90% or roughly 30% of the time.

In regard to this clone: Its target is not known.

Deletions cut 4 bases from V and 5 bases from J, with 12 bases between. This CDR3 is built from 14 residues. Primers included in the PCR were 60 Vbeta and 13 Jbeta primers. This table comes from immunoSEQ multiplex PCR, and its TCRdb copy is limited to in-frame clones, with some not included. The data contain approximately 110,000 clones, over 60% of them singletons. Sequenced: PBMCs. This receptor was obtained from a woman aged 55-69 years in good health and CMV-seropositive. V usage is TRBV23-1 and J usage is TRBJ1-3; D not resolved. TRBV23-1 falls under the ORF class, with uncertain function. The CDR3 region is CASSLRDDRNTIYF. The CDR3 DNA follows: TGCGCCAGCAGTCTGCGGGATGATAGAAACACCATATATTTT.